This T cell receptor beta chain appears in the sequencing data of a study of cytomegalovirus exposure and HLA in healthy donors. Study outcomes and limitations: Upon later analysis, HLA-associated TCR beta chains proved more clonally expanded than other, equally common chains. Most TCR sequences were rare, but some public TCRs occurred in many donors.

The ends lost 5 bases at V and 3 bases at J; junction bases unmatched: 3. The CDR3 length is 15 residues. The V gene's germline CDR1 is MGHDK and CDR2 SYGVNS. In regard to this clone: As yet, its antigen is unknown.

Amplification used 60 Vbeta primers and 13 Jbeta primers. Using immunoSEQ multiplex PCR, the repertoire was profiled, and TCRdb retains in-frame clones only, with some absent. The table includes about 120,000 clones, around four fifths detected once. The sample consisted of PBMCs. The receptor was isolated from a woman aged 55-70 years in good health and CMV-seropositive. The chain couples TRBV25-1 to TRBJ2-4; 11 positions match TRBD1. The CDR3 DNA follows: TGTGCCAGCAGTTGGACAGGGGGCCTCAAAAACATTCAGTACTTC. As protein: CASSWTGGLKNIQYF.